This T cell receptor (beta chain) was obtained from a study of CD8+CD57+ T cells in acquired aplastic anemia. Study findings and constraints: Patients versus controls showed no significant CD8+ Simpson's diversity difference. Patients and controls turned out to have approximately 29 CD8+ CDR3 sequences in common.

For sequencing, patients were chosen who had shown expansion of CD8+CD57+ cells by flow cytometry. The CDR3 totals 15 residues. The TCR beta profiling, which covered VDJ combination and CDR3 sequence, was carried out using genomic DNA as the template. TCRdb re-called the reads with MiXCR, one entry per CDR3 protein. There are more than 200,000 distinct CDR3 sequences in the sample; about half occur only once, and about 20% lies in the top ten. A remark on this clonotype: The antigen remains unidentified. The junction differs from germline at one of its ends, possibly a read error.

The chain has TRBV5-3 and TRBJ1-3, with TRBD1 matching 7 bases. TRBV5-3 is marked as an open reading frame, function uncertain. Sample: sorted CD4+, CD8+, or CD8+CD57+ T cells (not recorded which) from PBMCs. This sequence was found in a human donor with aplastic anemia. Here the CDR3 DNA reads TGTGCCAGCGGCCCAGGGGACAGCTCTGGAAACACCATATATTTC. Translating it yields CASGPGDSSGNTIYF.